This T cell receptor (beta chain) is drawn from a study of T cells in tuberculosis. Thawed, overnight-rested PBMC were stained with GMM-loaded CD1B tetramer, viability dye and anti-CD3, then sorted. The CD1B tetramers carried C32 glucose monomycolate purified from Rhodococcus equi. Before cryopreservation, the sorted PBMC lost their CD14-expressing monocytes. The CDR3 contains 16 residues. Germline V lookup: CDR1 PRHDT, CDR2 FYEKMQ (reference sequence). Unmatched junction bases numbered 4, after V lost 2 bases and J lost 3 bases. No alpha-beta pairing information exists for these sequences. The method was immunoSEQ multiplex PCR; TCRdb's version includes in-frame clones alone and lacks a portion of them. This table holds about 59,000 clones, about 86% found once.

The sequence was collected from an adult woman with latent tuberculosis. The sequenced sample consisted of CD1b-GMM tetramer-negative cells sorted from PBMCs. The genes are TRBV13 and TRBJ2-1, with 10 positions matching TRBD2. The CDR3 coding sequence is TGTGCCAGCAGCTTAACCCTAGCGGGGGACTACAATGAGCAGTTCTTC. It translates to CASSLTLAGDYNEQFF.